The T cell receptor beta chain under discussion was sequenced for a study of beta chain features in type 1 diabetes (dated by TCRdb to the late 2010s). For the wider study: Mean age, gender distribution, total cell number and subset yield did not differ between patients and healthy donors. In the study, recently diagnosed type 1 diabetes patients and matched healthy donors were compared on the TCRB repertoires of their sorted circulating CD4+ T cell subsets. Regulatory and stem cell-like memory subsets were isolated from only 8 patients and 8 healthy donors, whereas naive and central memory subsets came from all 30 or so donors. A total of 90 million to 120 million sorted cells were examined across all samples, and a strong correlation was observed between cell number per subset and RNA yield. Overall study results and their limits: PCR may preferentially amplify shorter templates, but because patient and control samples were amplified and corrected together, any resulting skew would affect both groups equally. Because cDNA was sequenced instead of genomic DNA, activated cells with high expression could be over-represented, although the groups did not differ in activation or CD3 levels. At VDJ recombination sites, type 1 diabetes patients had fewer insertions and more deleted nucleotides, which implies abnormalities in thymic rearrangement. Only small numbers of individuals were included in the HLA sub-analyses, which left unresolved whether HLA type had any influence on TCRB rearrangement. A moderate but significant shortening of TCRB CDR3 length was observed in type 1 diabetes patients in all four CD4+ subsets. The naive, central memory and regulatory TCRB repertoires appeared to resemble one another more closely among patients than among healthy donors.

Trimming costs V 1 base and J 1 base, and their ends lie 10 bases apart. Including cysteine and phenylalanine, the CDR3 has 15 amino acids. The retained sequence is limited to the CDR3, 45 bases, with the frame set at the first base. Looking up the germline V gene yields CDR1 SGHAT and CDR2 FQNNGV. Each donor gave one peripheral blood draw, about 110 mL on average, collected into heparinised tubes. Using a panel that included CD45RO, CCR7, CD25, CD127, CD95 and CD27, naive, central memory, regulatory and stem cell-like memory CD4+ T cells were sorted on a BD FACSAria II. A purity above 98% was achieved for all sorted populations. PBMCs were separated immediately by Lymphoprep density gradient centrifugation and were stained directly, without being cultured. So that batch effects would be minimized, each experiment stained and sorted samples in pairs, pairing one healthy donor with one patient. This clone was detected a few times. Its antigen has not been determined. No much larger clone is present one base from it, and per-base qualities are unavailable.

The entire amount of isolated RNA was reverse transcribed using the High Capacity cDNA Reverse Transcription Kit, so the sequenced TCRB transcripts were expressed ones. For stem cell-like memory T cell samples, survey-depth immunoSEQ sequencing was used, averaging around 1 million total reads per sample. Sorted cells were lysed in RLT buffer and RNA was extracted with DNase-treated RNeasy Micro or Mini kits, depending on cell number. Each cell subset was processed separately to prevent cross-contamination, with patient and healthy donor samples processed together. The immunoSEQ multiplex PCR was used to amplify TCRB sequences from cDNA, yielding 87-bp fragments that span the CDR3 region. Sequencing of the amplicons was performed on the Illumina HiSeq platform. The authors processed their data as follows. Synthetic template baselines were used to correct PCR bias computationally, reads within Hamming distance 2 were collapsed, and singletons that could not be merged were discarded. Reads were aligned to IMGT to assign V, D and J genes, CDR3 length, and insertions or deletions at six rearrangement sites. Within each subset, clonotype counts were normalized to sorted cell number, and only after that were true diversity and Gini coefficients computed with the tcR R package. Repertoire sharing was quantified using the overlap coefficient calculated on TCRB nucleotide sequences. TCRdb re-hosts the immuneACCESS table, in-frame sequences only. Its copies lack some clones; in the studies checked, an unresolved V gene accounts for under half of them, and the cause for the rest is not known. V, J and clone size derive from that table, while D and trimming were established from the DNA sequence. This sample gives some 26,000 clones in total; about 70% of them show up just once. 0.9% to 1.4% of the sample goes to the ten largest clones.

Sequencing was done on a sample of stem cell memory CD4+ T cells from blood. According to the study, the label for this sample's cell subset or site signals: stem cell-like memory CD4+ T cells. This sequence originates from a woman aged 40 to 50 with type 1 diabetes. Recombination linked TRBV11-2 to TRBJ1-1, with the D gene too uncertain to name. The DNA sequence is as follows: TGTGCCAGCAGCTTAGGAGGGAACGGGAACACTGAAGCTTTCTTT. This codes for CASSLGGNGNTEAFF.